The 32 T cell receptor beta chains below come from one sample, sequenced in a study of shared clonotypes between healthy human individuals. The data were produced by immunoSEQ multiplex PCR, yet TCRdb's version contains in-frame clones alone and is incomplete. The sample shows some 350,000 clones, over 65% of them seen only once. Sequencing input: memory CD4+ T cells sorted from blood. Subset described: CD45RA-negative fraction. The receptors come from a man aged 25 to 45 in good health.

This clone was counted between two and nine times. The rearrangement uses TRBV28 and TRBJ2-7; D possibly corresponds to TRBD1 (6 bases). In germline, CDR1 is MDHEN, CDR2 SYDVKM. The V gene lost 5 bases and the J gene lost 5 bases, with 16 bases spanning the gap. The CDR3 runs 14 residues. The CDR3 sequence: CASSHQNRVHEQYF. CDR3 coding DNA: TGTGCCAGCAGTCACCAGAACAGGGTCCACGAGCAGTACTTC.

CDR3 nucleotide sequence: TGTGCCAGCTCACCGTTACTAGCGGGCTTCTACGAGCAGTACTTC. Protein sequence: CASSPLLAGFYEQYF. The J gene is TRBJ2-7, the V gene TRBV18, with 9 bases that match TRBD2. Germline V CDR1 and CDR2: KGHSH, LQKENI. This CDR3 comprises 15 residues. J gave up 3 bases and V 3 bases, and 6 bases lay outside the gene matches. Full variable domain (outside the CDR3, taken from reference TRBV18 and TRBJ2-7): NAGVMQNPRHLVRRRGQEARLRCSPMKGHSHVYWYRQLPEEGLKFMVYLQKENIIDESGMPKERFSAEFPKEGPSILRIQQVVRGDSAAYFCASSPLLAGFYEQYFGPGTRLTVT.

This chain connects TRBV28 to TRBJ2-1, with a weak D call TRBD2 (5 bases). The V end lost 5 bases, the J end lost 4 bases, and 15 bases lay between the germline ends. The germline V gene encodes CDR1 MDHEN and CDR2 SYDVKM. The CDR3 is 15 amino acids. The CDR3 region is CASSPRQRLYNEQFF. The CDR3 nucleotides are TGTGCCAGCAGTCCCCGCCAGCGGCTATACAATGAGCAGTTCTTC. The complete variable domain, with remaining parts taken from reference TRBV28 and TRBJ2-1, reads DVKVTQSSRYLVKRTGEKVFLECVQDMDHENMFWYRQDPGLGLRLIYFSYDVKMKEKGDIPEGYSVSREKKERFSLILESASTNQTSMYLCASSPRQRLYNEQFFGPGTRLTVL.

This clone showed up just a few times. The CDR3 DNA reads TGCGCCAGCAGAAAGACCGGGGGGAATGAGCAGTTCTTC. Translating gives CASRKTGGNEQFF. The V and J genes are TRBV10-2 and TRBJ2-1; 7 bases align to TRBD2. V trimming: 6 bases; J trimming: 7 bases; junction bases outside the gene matches: 6. The CDR3 consists of 13 residues. The germline V gene encodes CDR1 WSHSY and CDR2 SAAADI.

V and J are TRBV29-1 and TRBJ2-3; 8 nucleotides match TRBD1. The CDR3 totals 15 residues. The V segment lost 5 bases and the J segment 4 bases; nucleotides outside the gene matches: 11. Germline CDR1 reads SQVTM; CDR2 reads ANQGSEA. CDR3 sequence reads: CSVLTGTGISDTQYF. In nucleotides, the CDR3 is TGCAGCGTTTTAACCGGGACAGGCATCTCAGATACGCAGTATTTT.

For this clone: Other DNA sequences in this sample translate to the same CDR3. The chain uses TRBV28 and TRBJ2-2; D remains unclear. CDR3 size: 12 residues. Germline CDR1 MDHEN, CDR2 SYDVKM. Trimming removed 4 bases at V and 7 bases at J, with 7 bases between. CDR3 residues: CASSSYSGELFF. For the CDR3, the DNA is TGTGCCAGCAGTTCCTATAGCGGGGAGCTGTTTTTT.

The CDR3, as DNA: TGTGCCAGCAGGGAGCTGGATCGTGACTACTATGGCTACACCTTC. It encodes CASRELDRDYYGYTF. The chain recombines TRBV28 with TRBJ1-2; no clear D gene. Germline loops: CDR1 MDHEN, CDR2 SYDVKM. V lost 6 bases, J lost 3 bases, and 17 bases lay in between. This CDR3 is built from 15 residues.

CDR3 nucleotides: TGTGCCAGCAGCTTAGGAGGCGTGTTCTACAATGAGCAGTTCTTC. Its protein is CASSLGGVFYNEQFF. The chain couples TRBV7-9 to TRBJ2-1, with D uncertain. Trimming took off 1 base at V and 3 bases at J, with 10 bases between the two ends. Germline loops: CDR1 SEHNR, CDR2 FQNEAQ (reference sequence). This CDR3 has 15 amino acids.

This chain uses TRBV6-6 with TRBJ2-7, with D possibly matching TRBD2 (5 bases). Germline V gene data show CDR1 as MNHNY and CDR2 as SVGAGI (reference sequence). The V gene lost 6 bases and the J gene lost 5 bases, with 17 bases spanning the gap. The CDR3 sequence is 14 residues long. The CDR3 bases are TGTGCCAGCAGGTTAGCGTCTGATTGGGACGAGCAGTACTTC. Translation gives CASRLASDWDEQYF.

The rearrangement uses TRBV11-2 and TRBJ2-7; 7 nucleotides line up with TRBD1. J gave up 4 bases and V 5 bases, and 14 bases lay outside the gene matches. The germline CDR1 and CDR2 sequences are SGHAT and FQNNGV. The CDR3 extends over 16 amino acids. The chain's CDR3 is CASSRIRGTLIYEQYF. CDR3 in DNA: TGTGCCAGCAGCCGTATCAGGGGGACCTTAATATACGAGCAGTACTTC.

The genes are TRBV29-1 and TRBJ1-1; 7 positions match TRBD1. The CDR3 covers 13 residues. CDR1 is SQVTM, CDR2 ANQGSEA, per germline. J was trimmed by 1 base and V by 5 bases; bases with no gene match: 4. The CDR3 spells CSVTGQANTEAFF. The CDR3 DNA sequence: TGCAGCGTTACCGGACAGGCGAACACTGAAGCTTTCTTT.

CDR3 DNA sequence: TGTGCCACCAGCAGAGGACCGGGACAGAGCTTCAATCAGCCCCAGCATTTT. Protein product: CATSRGPGQSFNQPQHF. This rearrangement joins TRBV15 to TRBJ1-5, with 7 bases identical to TRBD1. V dropped 1 base and J dropped 3; count of bases not matched to a gene: 9. There are 17 residues in the CDR3. The germline gives CDR1 LNHNV, CDR2 YYDKDF (reference sequence).

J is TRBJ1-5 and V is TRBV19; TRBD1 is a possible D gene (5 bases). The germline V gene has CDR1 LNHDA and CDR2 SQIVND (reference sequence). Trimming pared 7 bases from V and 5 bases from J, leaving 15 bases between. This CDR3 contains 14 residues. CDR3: CASTLGDPYQPQHF. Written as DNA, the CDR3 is TGTGCCAGTACATTGGGGGATCCCTATCAGCCCCAGCATTTT.

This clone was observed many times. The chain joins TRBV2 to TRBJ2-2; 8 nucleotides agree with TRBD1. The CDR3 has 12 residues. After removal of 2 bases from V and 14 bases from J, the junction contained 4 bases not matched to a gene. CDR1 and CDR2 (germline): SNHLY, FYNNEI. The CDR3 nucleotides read TGTGCCAGCAGTGAATACGACAGGGGCCTGTTTTTT. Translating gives CASSEYDRGLFF. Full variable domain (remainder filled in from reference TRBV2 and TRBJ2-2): EPEVTQTPSHQVTQMGQEVILRCVPISNHLYFYWYRQILGQKVEFLVSFYNNEISEKSEIFDDQFSVERPDGSNFTLKIRSTKLEDSAMYFCASSEYDRGLFFGEGSRLTVL.

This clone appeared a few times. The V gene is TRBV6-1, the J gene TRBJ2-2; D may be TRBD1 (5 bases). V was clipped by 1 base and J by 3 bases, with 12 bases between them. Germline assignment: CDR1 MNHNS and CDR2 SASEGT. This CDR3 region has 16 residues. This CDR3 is CASSEGRGLDTGELFF. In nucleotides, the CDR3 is TGTGCCAGCAGTGAAGGAAGGGGTTTGGACACCGGGGAGCTGTTTTTT.

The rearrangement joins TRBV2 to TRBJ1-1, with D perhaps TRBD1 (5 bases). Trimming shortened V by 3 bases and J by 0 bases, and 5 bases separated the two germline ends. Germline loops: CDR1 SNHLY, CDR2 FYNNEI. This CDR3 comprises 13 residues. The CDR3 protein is CASSETVNTEAFF. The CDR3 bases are TGTGCCAGCAGTGAGACAGTGAACACTGAAGCTTTCTTT.

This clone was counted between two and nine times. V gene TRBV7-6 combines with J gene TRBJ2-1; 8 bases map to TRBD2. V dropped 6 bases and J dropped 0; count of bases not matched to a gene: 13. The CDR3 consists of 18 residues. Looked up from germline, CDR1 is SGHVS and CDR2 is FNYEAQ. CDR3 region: CASRRGPSGQSSYNEQFF. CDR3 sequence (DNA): TGTGCCAGCAGGAGGGGACCTAGCGGGCAGAGCTCCTACAATGAGCAGTTCTTC.

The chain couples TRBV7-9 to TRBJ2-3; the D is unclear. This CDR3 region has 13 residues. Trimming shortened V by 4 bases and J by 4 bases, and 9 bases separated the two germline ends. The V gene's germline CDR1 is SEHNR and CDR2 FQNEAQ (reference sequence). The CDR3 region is CASSSAPPDTQYF. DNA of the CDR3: TGTGCCAGCAGCTCGGCCCCCCCAGATACGCAGTATTTT.

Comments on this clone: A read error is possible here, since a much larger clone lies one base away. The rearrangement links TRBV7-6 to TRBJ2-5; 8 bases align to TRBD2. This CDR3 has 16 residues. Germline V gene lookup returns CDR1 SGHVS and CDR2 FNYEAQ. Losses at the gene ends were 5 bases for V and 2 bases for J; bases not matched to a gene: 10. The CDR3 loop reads CASSPRLARDQETQYF. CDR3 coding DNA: TGTGCCAGCAGCCCTAGACTAGCGAGAGATCAAGAGACCCAGTACTTC.

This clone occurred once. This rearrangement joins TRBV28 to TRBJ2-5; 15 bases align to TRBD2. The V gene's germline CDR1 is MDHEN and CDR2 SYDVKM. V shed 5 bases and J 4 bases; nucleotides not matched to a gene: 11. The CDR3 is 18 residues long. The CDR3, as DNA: TGTGCCAGCAGTCCTCACATAGGACTAGCGGGAGGGGGAGAGACCCAGTACTTC. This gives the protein CASSPHIGLAGGGETQYF.

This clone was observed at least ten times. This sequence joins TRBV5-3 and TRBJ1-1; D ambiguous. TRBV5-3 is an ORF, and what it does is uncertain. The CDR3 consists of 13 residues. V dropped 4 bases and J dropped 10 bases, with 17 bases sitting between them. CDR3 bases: TGTGCCAGAAGCATGGGAGGGAGCGAGACAGCTTTCTTT. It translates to CARSMGGSETAFF.

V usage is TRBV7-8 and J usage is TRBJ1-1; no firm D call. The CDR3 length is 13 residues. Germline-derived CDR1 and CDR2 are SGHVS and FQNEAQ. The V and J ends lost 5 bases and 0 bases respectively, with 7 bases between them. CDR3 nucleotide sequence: TGTGCCAGCAGCCTCCAAATGAACACTGAAGCTTTCTTT. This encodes CASSLQMNTEAFF.

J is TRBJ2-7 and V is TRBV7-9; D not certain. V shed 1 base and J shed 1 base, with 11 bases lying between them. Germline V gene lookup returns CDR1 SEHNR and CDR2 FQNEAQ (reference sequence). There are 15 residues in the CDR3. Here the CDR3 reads CASSLGDMGSYEQYF. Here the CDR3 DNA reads TGTGCCAGCAGCTTAGGTGACATGGGGTCCTACGAGCAGTACTTC.

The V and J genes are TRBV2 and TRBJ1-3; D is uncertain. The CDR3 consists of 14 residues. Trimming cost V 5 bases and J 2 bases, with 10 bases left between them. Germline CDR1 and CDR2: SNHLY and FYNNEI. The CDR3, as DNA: TGTGCCAGCAGTCCCGACATGGCTGGAAACACCATATATTTT. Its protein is CASSPDMAGNTIYF.

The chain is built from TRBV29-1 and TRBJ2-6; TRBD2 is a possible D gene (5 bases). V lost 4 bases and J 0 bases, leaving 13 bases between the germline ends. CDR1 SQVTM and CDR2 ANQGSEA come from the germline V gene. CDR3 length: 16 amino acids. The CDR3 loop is CSVGWFGNSGANVLTF. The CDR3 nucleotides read TGCAGCGTTGGGTGGTTCGGGAACTCTGGGGCCAACGTCCTGACTTTC. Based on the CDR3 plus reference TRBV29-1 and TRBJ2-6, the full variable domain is SAVISQKPSRDICQRGTSLTIQCQVDSQVTMMFWYRQQPGQSLTLIATANQGSEATYESGFVIDKFPISRPNLTFSTLTVSNMSPEDSSIYLCSVGWFGNSGANVLTFGAGSRLTVL.

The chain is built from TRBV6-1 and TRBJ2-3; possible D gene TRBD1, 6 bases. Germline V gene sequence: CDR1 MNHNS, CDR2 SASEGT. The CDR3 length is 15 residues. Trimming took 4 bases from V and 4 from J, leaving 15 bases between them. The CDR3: CASSGEPGVPDTQYF. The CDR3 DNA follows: TGTGCCAGCAGTGGGGAGCCAGGGGTACCAGATACGCAGTATTTT.

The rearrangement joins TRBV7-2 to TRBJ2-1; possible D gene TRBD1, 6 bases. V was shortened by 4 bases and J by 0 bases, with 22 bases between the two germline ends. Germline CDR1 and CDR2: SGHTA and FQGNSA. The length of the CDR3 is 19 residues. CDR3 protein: CASSSLSTLGASSYNEQFF. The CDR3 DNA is TGTGCCAGCAGCTCCCTCTCTACCCTGGGGGCAAGCTCCTACAATGAGCAGTTCTTC.

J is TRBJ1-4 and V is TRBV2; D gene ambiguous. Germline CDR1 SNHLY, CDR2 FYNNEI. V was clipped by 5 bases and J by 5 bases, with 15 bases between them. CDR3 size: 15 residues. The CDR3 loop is CASSPERLQNEKLFF. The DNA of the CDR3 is TGTGCCAGCAGTCCCGAACGTCTTCAAAATGAAAAACTGTTTTTT.

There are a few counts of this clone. Written as DNA, the CDR3 is TGTGCCAGCTCACCTGACATGGTCCAAGAGACCCAGTACTTC. It specifies CASSPDMVQETQYF. The gene calls are TRBV18 and TRBJ2-5, with D unclear. Germline values: CDR1 KGHSH, CDR2 LQKENI. V shed 3 bases and J shed 1 base, with 9 bases lying between them. This CDR3 is 14 amino acids long.

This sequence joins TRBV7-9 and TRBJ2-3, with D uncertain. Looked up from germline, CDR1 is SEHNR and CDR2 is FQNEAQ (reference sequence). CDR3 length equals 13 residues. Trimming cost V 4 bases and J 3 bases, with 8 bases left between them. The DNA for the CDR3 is TGTGCCAGCAGCTCCGGTGTTACAGATACGCAGTATTTT. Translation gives CASSSGVTDTQYF.

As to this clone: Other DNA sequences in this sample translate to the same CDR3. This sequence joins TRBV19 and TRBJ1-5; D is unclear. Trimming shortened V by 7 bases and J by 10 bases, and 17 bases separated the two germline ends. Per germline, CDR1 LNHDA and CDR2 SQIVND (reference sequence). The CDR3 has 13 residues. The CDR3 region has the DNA TGTGCCAGTATGGCAGAGGGCATTGTACCCCAGCATTTT. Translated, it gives CASMAEGIVPQHF.

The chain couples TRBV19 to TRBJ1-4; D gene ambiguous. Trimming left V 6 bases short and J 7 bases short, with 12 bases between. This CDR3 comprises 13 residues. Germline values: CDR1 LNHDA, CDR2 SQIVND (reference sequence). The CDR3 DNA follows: TGTGCCAGTAGCCCCCCTGTCCGTGAAAAACTGTTTTTT. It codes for CASSPPVREKLFF.